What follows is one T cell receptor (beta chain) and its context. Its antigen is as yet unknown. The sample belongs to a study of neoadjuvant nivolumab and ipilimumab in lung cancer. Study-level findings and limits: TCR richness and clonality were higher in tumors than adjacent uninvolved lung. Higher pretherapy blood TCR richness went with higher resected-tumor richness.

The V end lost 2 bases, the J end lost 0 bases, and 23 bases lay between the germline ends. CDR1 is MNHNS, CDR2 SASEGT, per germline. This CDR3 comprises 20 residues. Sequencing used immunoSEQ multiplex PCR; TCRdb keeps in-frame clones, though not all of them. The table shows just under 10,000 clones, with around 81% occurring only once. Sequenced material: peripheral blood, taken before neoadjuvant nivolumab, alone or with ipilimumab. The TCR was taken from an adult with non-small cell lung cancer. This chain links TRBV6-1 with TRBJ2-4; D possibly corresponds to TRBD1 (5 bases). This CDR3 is CASSELRGLQVELAKNIQYF. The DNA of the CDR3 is TGTGCCAGCAGTGAATTAAGGGGTTTGCAAGTGGAACTAGCCAAAAACATTCAGTACTTC.